The TCR beta chain described here comes from a study of beta chain features in type 1 diabetes. What was sequenced were expressed TCRB transcripts, since all of the isolated RNA had been reverse transcribed. Profiling relied on immunoSEQ multiplex PCR, and the TCRdb table lists in-frame clones only, not all of them. The data contain fewer than 550,000 clones, over 10% of them singletons. Each sorted fraction was over 95% pure. This CDR3 is 12 amino acids long. V gave up 5 bases and J gave up 6 bases, with 10 bases separating them. Germline assignment: CDR1 SGHAT and CDR2 FQNNGV. The count of this clone is one.

Material for sequencing was naive CD4+ T cells from blood. The chain employs TRBV11-2 and TRBJ1-2; no definite D call. This clonotype was sampled from a woman aged 18-35 years in good health. CDR3 residues: CASSTWADGYTF. Here the CDR3 DNA reads TGTGCCAGCAGCACCTGGGCCGATGGCTACACCTTC.